This T cell receptor (beta chain) derives from a study of T cell responses to AZD1222 COVID-19 vaccine. The study, taken as a whole, reports: Most donors were white British, females outnumbered males, and clonal diversity was possibly underestimated.

After removal of 4 bases from V and 2 bases from J, the junction contained 4 bases not matched to a gene. CDR3 length: 16 residues. Concerning this clone: The antigen remains unidentified.

TCRdb's copy holds only in-frame clones and misses some; the assay was immunoSEQ multiplex PCR. Of 90,000 to 120,000 clones listed, 91% are singletons. The genes are TRBV5-3 and TRBJ2-2, with TRBD1 matching over 11 bases. TRBV5-3 counts as an open reading frame of uncertain function. The material sequenced was peripheral blood, taken on day 0 of AZD1222 vaccination. The TCR sequence derives from an adult in good health. In nucleotides, the CDR3 is TGTGCCAGAAGCAGCGGGACAGGGGGTAACACCGGGGAGCTGTTTTTT. Protein sequence: CARSSGTGGNTGELFF.